This section outlines one T cell receptor (beta chain) sequence together with its context. Original analysis: Amplified reference gene primers provided the basis for estimating nucleated cell counts. Using immunoSEQ multiplex PCR, the repertoire was profiled, and TCRdb retains in-frame clones only, with some absent. That table is the source of V, J and clone size, and D and trimming were worked out from the DNA. The sample has approximately 100,000 clones; more than 90% are singletons. V was pared by 0 bases and J by 1 base, with 8 bases of the junction left unmatched. Germline V gene data show CDR1 as PRHDT and CDR2 as FYEKMQ (reference sequence). The CDR3 is 17 amino acids. This sample stems from a study of blood T cell repertoires in COVID-19. Study in general: There were acute and convalescent COVID-19 samples, and they came from the United States, Italy and Spain. In each case, the material was cDNA or gDNA derived from T cells, B-cell-depleted T cells, or PBMCs.

The V gene is TRBV13, the J gene TRBJ1-1; 7 bases agree with TRBD1. This TCR came from a man aged 65 to 79 with acute or convalescent COVID-19. The material sequenced was peripheral blood. CDR3 nucleotides: TGTGCCAGCAGCTTAGGGGACAGGACCCCTTCGAACACTGAAGCTTTCTTT. Amino acids: CASSLGDRTPSNTEAFF.